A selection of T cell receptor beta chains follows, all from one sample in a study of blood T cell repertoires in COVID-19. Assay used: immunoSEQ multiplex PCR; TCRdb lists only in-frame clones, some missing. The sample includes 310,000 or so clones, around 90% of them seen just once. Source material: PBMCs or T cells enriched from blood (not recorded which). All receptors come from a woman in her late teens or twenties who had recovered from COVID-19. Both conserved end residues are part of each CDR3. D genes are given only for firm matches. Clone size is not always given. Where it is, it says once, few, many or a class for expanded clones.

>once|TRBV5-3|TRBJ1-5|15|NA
TGTGCCAGAAGAGGGAGGGGTTCGAGCAATCAGCCCCAGCATTTT
CARRGRGSSNQPQHF
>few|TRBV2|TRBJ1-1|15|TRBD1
TGTGCCAGCAGCGTTGACAGGGGAGGAAACACTGAAGCTTTCTTT
CASSVDRGGNTEAFF
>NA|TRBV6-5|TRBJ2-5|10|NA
TGTGCCAGCAGCGAAGAGACCCAGTACTTC
CASSEETQYF
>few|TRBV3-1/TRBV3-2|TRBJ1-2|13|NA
TGTGCCAGCAGCCAAGAGGAGGGCTATGGCTACACCTTC
CASSQEEGYGYTF
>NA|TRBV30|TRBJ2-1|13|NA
TGTGCCTGGGGGGGGGCACTTATAAATGAGCAGTTCTTC
CAWGGALINEQFF
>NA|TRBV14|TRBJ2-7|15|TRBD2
TGTGCCAGCAGTCTCCTTAGCGGGAAATTTTACGAGCAGTACTTC
CASSLLSGKFYEQYF
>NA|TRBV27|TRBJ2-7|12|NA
TGTGCCAGCAGCAACAATCCCTACGAGCAGTACTTC
CASSNNPYEQYF
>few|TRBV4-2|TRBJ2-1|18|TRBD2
TGTGCCAGCAGCCACCCTTTCCCGGGGCTAGCGGGGTACAATGAGCAGTTCTTC
CASSHPFPGLAGYNEQFF
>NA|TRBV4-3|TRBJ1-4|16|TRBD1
TGCGCCAGCAGCCAAGGGGCCAGGGGGCGTCGTGAAAAACTGTTTTTT
CASSQGARGRREKLFF
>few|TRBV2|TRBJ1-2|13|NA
TGTGCCAGCAGCATGGTACAGAGCTATGGCTACACCTTC
CASSMVQSYGYTF
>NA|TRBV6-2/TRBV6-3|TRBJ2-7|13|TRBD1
TGTGCCAGCAGTTGGACAGGGAATGGCGAGCAGTACTTC
CASSWTGNGEQYF
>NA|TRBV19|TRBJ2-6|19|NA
TGTGCCAGTAGTATAGTAGGTGAGGGTCTGTACTCTGGGGCCAACGTCCTGACTTTC
CASSIVGEGLYSGANVLTF
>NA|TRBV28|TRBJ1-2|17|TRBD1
TGTGCCAGCAGAGTGACCCACCAGGGGGGCTGGGACTATGGCTACACCTTC
CASRVTHQGGWDYGYTF
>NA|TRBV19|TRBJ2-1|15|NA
TGTGCCAGTAGCTTACAGGGAACGGTCAACAATGAGCAGTTCTTC
CASSLQGTVNNEQFF
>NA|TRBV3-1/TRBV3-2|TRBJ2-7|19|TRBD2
TGTGCCAGCAGCCAAGATCCGCCGGGACTAGCGGGAGGGAGGAACGAGCAGTACTTC
CASSQDPPGLAGGRNEQYF
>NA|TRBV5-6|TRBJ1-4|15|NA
TGTGCCAGCAGCCCGAGGTGGCAGCTAAATGAAAAACTGTTTTTT
CASSPRWQLNEKLFF